What follows are 6 T cell receptor beta chains derived from one specimen sequenced in a study of beta chain features in type 1 diabetes. The study's findings and limits: There was a moderate but significant shortening of TCRB CDR3s in all four CD4+ subsets of Type 1 diabetes patients.

Antigens for these TCRs are unknown. Sequencing targeted expressed TCRB transcripts, as all isolated RNA had been reverse transcribed. TCRdb's table, derived via immunoSEQ multiplex PCR, lists solely in-frame clones and lacks some. The sample has roughly 240,000 clones; roughly 25% are singletons. Sequencing was carried out using naive CD4+ T cells from blood. These receptor sequences come from a woman aged 25 to 39 with type 1 diabetes.

The chain combines TRBV5-4 with TRBJ2-2, with TRBD2 identical over 7 bases. Germline assignment: CDR1 SGHNT and CDR2 YYREEE (reference sequence). The CDR3 has 17 amino acids. V was pared by 0 bases and J by 3 bases, with 8 bases of the junction left unmatched. CDR3 nucleotide sequence: TGTGCCAGCAGCTTGGCAACGCGACTAGCAGACACCGGGGAGCTGTTTTTT. Translating it yields CASSLATRLADTGELFF.

The CDR3 loop is CASSHRDRVSYTGELFF. CDR3 in DNA: TGTGCCAGCAGTCACCGGGACAGGGTTTCGTACACCGGGGAGCTGTTTTTT. V gene TRBV7-9 combines with J gene TRBJ2-2, with 9 bases lining up with TRBD1. The J segment lost 3 bases and the V segment lost 6 bases, leaving 11 bases of the junction unmatched. The CDR3 runs to 17 residues. Germline V lookup: CDR1 SEHNR, CDR2 FQNEAQ (reference sequence).

The chain uses TRBV9 and TRBJ2-3; TRBD1 is a possible D gene (6 bases). CDR1 is SGDLS, CDR2 YYNGEE, per germline. The CDR3 runs 12 residues. The ends were cut back, 3 bases at V and 6 bases at J, with 8 bases in the middle. CDR3 sequence reads: CASSAQGDTQYF. The CDR3 DNA is TGTGCCAGCAGCGCTCAGGGGGATACGCAGTATTTT.

The chain employs TRBV6-5 and TRBJ2-5; D ambiguous. The CDR3 is 13 residues long. Germline CDR1 is MNHEY and CDR2 is SVGAGI. V was clipped by 0 bases and J by 4 bases, with 6 bases between them. The DNA for the CDR3 is TGTGCCAGCAGTTACTCCCGAGGAGAGACCCAGTACTTC. Its protein product is CASSYSRGETQYF.

This chain connects TRBV5-1 to TRBJ2-7; 10 nucleotides line up with TRBD2. The CDR3 extends over 15 amino acids. CDR1 and CDR2 from the germline V gene are SGHRS and YFSETQ. With V trimmed by 4 bases and J by 3 bases, 7 bases remained unmatched. Here the CDR3 DNA reads TGCGCCAGCAGCATCCTAGCGGGAGTGGACTACGAGCAGTACTTC. Amino acids: CASSILAGVDYEQYF.

In this sample, this clone turned up a few times. V gene TRBV21-1 combines with J gene TRBJ1-2. TRBV21-1 counts as a pseudogene. CDR3 length: 17 residues. The CDR3: CASSTYGVQRANYGYTF. CDR3 sequence (DNA): TGTGCCAGCAGCACATACGGGGTACAGCGAGCTAACTATGGCTACACCTTC.